This entry is about one TCR beta chain. As originally analysed: Counts of nucleated cells, estimated from reference gene primer amplification, were obtained. The table came from immunoSEQ multiplex PCR; TCRdb's copy has only in-frame clones and leaves some out. V, J and clone size are those of that table, while D and trimming were read from the DNA. This table has over 120,000 clones, 86% appearing once. This specimen comes from a study of blood T cell repertoires in COVID-19. As for the study in general: Donors in the United States, Italy and Spain gave samples during acute or convalescent COVID-19. T cells, B-cell-depleted T cells, or PBMCs provided the cDNA or gDNA that served as material.

CDR3 length: 13 amino acids. V gave up 5 bases and J gave up 9 bases, with 14 bases separating them. CDR1 and CDR2 from the germline V gene are LNHNV and YYDKDF (reference sequence). This clonotype was sampled from a man in his fifties or sixties who had recovered from COVID-19. V is TRBV15 and J is TRBJ2-1, with D perhaps matching TRBD2 (5 bases). What was sequenced was PBMCs or T cells enriched from blood (not recorded which). In DNA form, the CDR3 reads TGTGCCACCAGCCACGGCCCAGAGGGTGAGCAGTTCTTC. Translating gives CATSHGPEGEQFF. The full variable domain, in which reference TRBV15 and TRBJ2-1 provide the parts outside the CDR3, is DAMVIQNPRYQVTQFGKPVTLSCSQTLNHNVMYWYQQKSSQAPKLLFHYYDKDFNNEADTPDNFQSRRPNTSFCFLDIRSPGLGDTAMYLCATSHGPEGEQFFGPGTRLTVL.